The clone carrying this TCR beta chain was detected many times. A template switching step contributed a universal primer site, while unique molecular identifiers were present in the cDNA. Using its own MiXCR run on the 5' RACE reads, TCRdb lists one record per CDR3 protein. The sample includes 200,000 to 250,000 distinct CDR3 sequences, approximately 6.8% seen only once; the top ten take under 6%. The CDR3 length is 16 residues. CDR1 is SEHNR, CDR2 FQNEAQ, per germline (reference sequence). Unmatched junction bases numbered 6, after V lost 5 bases and J lost 1 base. The sample is drawn from a study of identical twins. This sample was also put to use in a study of yellow fever vaccine responses in identical twins.

V and J are TRBV7-9 and TRBJ2-1, with TRBD2 identical over 9 bases. This TCR came from a young woman in good health. The sequencing input was CD8+ T cells sorted from blood. The CDR3, as DNA: TGTGCCAGCAGCCTGCCTCTAGCGGGATCCTACAATGAGCAGTTCTTC. Its translation is CASSLPLAGSYNEQFF.